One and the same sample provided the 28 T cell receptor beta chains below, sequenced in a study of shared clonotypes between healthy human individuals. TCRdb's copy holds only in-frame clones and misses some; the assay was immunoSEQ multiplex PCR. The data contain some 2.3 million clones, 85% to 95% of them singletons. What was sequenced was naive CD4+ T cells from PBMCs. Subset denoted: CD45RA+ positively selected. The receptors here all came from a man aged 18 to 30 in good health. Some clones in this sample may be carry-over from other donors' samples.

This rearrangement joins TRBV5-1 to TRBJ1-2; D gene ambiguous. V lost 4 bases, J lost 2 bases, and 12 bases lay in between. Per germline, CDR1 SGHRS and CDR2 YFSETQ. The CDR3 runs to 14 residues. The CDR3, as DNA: TGCGCCAGCAGCCCAGCCCCCCCGAACTATGGCTACACCTTC. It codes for CASSPAPPNYGYTF.

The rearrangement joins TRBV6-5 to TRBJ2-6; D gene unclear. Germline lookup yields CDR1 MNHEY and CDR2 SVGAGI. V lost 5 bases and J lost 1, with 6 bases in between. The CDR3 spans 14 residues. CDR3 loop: CASSRLSGANVLTF. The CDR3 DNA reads TGTGCCAGCAGTCGCCTGTCTGGGGCCAACGTCCTGACTTTC.

The CDR3 DNA sequence: TGTGCCAGCAGCTTCGGGAGGACAGGGGGCTACAATGAGCAGTTCTTC. Translating it yields CASSFGRTGGYNEQFF. The rearrangement uses TRBV11-3 and TRBJ2-1, with 10 bases identical to TRBD1. J gave up 3 bases and V 3 bases, and 5 bases lay outside the gene matches. CDR3 length: 16 amino acids. Germline-derived CDR1 and CDR2 are SGHNT and YENEEA.

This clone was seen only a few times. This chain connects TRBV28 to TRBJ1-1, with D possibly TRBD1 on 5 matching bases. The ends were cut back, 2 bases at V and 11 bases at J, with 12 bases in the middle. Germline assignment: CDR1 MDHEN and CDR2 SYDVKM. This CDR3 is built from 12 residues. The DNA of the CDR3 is TGTGCCAGCAGTTTAAGGCAGGGAAGGGCTTTCTTT. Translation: CASSLRQGRAFF.

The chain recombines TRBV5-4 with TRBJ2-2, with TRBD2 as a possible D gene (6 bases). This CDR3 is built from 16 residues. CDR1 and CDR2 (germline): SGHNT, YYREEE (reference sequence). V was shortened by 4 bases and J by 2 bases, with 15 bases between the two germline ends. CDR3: CASSPPGLLNTGELFF. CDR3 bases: TGTGCCAGCAGCCCTCCGGGACTCCTAAACACCGGGGAGCTGTTTTTT.

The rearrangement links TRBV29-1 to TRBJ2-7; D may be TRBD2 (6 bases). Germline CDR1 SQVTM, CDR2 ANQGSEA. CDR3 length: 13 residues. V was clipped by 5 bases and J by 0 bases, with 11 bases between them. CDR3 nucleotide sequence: TGCAGCGTTCAGGGACTGTTCTCCTACGAGCAGTACTTC. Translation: CSVQGLFSYEQYF.

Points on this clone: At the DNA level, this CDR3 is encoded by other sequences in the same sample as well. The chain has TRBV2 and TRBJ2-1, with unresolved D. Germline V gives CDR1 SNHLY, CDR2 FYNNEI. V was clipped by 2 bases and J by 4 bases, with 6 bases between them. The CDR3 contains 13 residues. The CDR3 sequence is CASSESRYNEQFF. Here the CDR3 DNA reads TGTGCCAGCAGTGAAAGCCGTTACAATGAGCAGTTCTTC. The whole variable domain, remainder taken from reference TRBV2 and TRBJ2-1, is EPEVTQTPSHQVTQMGQEVILRCVPISNHLYFYWYRQILGQKVEFLVSFYNNEISEKSEIFDDQFSVERPDGSNFTLKIRSTKLEDSAMYFCASSESRYNEQFFGPGTRLTVL.

In DNA, the CDR3 is TGTGCCAGCAGCGTAGGGGGACAGACCCCCGAGCAGTACTTC. Protein product: CASSVGGQTPEQYF. The J gene is TRBJ2-7, the V gene TRBV9; 7 nucleotides match TRBD1. The CDR3 is 14 amino acids. V shed 0 bases and J 6 bases; nucleotides not matched to a gene: 6. Germline loops: CDR1 SGDLS, CDR2 YYNGEE.

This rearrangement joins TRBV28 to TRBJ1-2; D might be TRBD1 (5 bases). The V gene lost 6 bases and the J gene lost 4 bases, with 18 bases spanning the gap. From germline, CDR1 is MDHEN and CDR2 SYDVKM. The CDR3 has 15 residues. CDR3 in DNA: TGTGCCAGCAGCCAAGGGGCTTGGCGGAGCTATGGCTACACCTTC. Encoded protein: CASSQGAWRSYGYTF.

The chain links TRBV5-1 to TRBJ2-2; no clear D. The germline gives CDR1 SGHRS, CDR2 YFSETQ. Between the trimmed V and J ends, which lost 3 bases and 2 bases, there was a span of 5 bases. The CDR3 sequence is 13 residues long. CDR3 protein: CASSYFNTGELFF. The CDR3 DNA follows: TGCGCCAGCAGCTACTTCAACACCGGGGAGCTGTTTTTT.

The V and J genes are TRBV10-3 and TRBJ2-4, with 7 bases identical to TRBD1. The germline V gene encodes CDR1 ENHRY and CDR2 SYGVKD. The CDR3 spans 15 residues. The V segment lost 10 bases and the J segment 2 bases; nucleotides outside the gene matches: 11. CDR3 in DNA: TGTGCCAGCCGGGAAGGGGGCGCTTCCAAAAACATTCAGTACTTC. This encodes CASREGGASKNIQYF.

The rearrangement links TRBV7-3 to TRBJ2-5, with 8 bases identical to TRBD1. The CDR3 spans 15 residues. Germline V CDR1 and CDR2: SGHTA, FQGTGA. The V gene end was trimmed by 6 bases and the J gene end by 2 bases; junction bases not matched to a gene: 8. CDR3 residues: CASRRGGQGQETQYF. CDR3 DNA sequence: TGTGCCAGCAGACGGGGAGGACAGGGACAAGAGACCCAGTACTTC. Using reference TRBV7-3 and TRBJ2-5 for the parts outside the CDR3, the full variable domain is GAGVSQTPSNKVTEKGKYVELRCDPISGHTALYWYRQSLGQGPEFLIYFQGTGAADDSGLPNDRFFAVRPEGSVSTLKIQRTERGDSAVYLCASRRGGQGQETQYFGPGTRLLVL.

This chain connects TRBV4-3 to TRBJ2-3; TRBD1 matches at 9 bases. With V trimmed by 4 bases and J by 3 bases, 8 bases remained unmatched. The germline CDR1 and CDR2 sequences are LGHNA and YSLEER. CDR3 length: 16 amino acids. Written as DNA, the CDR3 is TGCGCCAGCAGCCGAACAGGGGGCTATGGGACAGATACGCAGTATTTT. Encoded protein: CASSRTGGYGTDTQYF.

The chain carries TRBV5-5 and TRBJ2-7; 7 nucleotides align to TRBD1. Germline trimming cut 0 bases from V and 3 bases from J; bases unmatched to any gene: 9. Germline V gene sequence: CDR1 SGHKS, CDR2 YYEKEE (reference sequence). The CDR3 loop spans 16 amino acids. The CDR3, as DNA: TGTGCCAGCAGCTTGGCCATGACCGGGACAGACTACGAGCAGTACTTC. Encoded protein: CASSLAMTGTDYEQYF.

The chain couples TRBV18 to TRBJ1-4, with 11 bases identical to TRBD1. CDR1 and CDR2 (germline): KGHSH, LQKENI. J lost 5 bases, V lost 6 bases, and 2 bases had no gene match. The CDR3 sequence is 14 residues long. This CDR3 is CASSRTGGNEKLFF. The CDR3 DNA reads TGTGCCAGCTCCCGGACAGGGGGCAATGAAAAACTGTTTTTT.

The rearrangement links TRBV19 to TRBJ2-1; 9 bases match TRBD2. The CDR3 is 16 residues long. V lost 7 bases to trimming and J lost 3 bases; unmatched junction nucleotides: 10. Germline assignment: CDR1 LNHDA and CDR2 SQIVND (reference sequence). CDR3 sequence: CASTQRLAEIYNEQFF. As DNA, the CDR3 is TGTGCCAGTACCCAACGACTAGCGGAGATCTACAATGAGCAGTTCTTC.

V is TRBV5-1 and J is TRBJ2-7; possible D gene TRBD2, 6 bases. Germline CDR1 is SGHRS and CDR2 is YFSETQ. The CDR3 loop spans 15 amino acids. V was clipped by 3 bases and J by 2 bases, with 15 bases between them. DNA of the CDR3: TGCGCCAGCAGCTCCCTTAGCGGTGATACCTACGAGCAGTACTTC. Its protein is CASSSLSGDTYEQYF.

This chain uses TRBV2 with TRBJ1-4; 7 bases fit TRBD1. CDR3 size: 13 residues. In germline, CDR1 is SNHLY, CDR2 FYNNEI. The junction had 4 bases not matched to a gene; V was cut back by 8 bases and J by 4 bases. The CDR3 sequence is CASGQEINEKLFF. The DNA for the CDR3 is TGTGCCAGCGGACAGGAGATTAATGAAAAACTGTTTTTT.

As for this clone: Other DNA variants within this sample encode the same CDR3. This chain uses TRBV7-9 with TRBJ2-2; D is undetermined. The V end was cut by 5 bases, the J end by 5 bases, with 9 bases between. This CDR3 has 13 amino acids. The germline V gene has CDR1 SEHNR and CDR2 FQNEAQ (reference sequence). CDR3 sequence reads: CASSLGWTGELFF. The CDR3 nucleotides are TGTGCCAGCAGCCTTGGGTGGACCGGGGAGCTGTTTTTT.

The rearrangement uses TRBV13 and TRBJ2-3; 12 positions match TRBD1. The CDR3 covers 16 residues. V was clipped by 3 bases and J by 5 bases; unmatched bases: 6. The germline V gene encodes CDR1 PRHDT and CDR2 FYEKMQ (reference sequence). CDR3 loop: CASSLLGQGARDTQYF. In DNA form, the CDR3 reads TGTGCCAGCAGCTTGCTGGGACAGGGGGCGCGAGATACGCAGTATTTT.

CDR3 residues: CASSARQGAYNEQFF. The CDR3 coding sequence is TGTGCCAGCAGCGCCCGACAGGGGGCCTACAATGAGCAGTTCTTC. This chain uses TRBV9 with TRBJ2-1; TRBD1 agrees at 9 bases. The germline CDR1 and CDR2 sequences are SGDLS and YYNGEE. This CDR3 spans 15 amino acids. V lost 3 bases, J lost 2 bases, and 3 bases stayed unmatched.

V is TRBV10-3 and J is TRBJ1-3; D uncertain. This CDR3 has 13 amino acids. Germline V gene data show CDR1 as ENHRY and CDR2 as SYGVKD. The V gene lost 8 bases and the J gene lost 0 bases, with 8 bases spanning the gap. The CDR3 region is CAICHTSGNTIYF. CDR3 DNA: TGTGCCATCTGCCATACCTCTGGAAACACCATATATTTT.

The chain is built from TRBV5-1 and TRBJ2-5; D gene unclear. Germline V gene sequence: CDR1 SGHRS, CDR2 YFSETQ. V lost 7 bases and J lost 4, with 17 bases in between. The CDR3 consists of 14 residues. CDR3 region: CASWTAVGRETQYF. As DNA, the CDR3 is TGCGCCAGCTGGACGGCGGTCGGCCGAGAGACCCAGTACTTC.

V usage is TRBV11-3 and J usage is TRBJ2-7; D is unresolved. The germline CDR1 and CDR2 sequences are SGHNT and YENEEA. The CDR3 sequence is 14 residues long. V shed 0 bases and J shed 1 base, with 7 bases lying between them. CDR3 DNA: TGTGCCAGCAGCTTAGACGGCGCTTCCTACGAGCAGTACTTC. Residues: CASSLDGASYEQYF.

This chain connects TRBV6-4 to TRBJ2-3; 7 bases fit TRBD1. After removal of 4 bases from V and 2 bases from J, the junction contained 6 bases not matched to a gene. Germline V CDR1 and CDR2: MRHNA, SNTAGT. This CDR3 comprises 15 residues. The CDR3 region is CASSARQGNTDTQYF. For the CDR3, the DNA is TGTGCCAGCAGTGCCCGACAGGGAAACACAGATACGCAGTATTTT.

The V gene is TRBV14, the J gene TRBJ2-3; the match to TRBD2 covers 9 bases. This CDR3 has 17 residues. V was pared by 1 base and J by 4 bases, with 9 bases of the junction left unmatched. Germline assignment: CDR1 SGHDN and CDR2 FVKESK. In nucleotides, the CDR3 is TGTGCCAGCAGCCAAGGAGATGGCGGGAGGGCCTCAGATACGCAGTATTTT. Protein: CASSQGDGGRASDTQYF.

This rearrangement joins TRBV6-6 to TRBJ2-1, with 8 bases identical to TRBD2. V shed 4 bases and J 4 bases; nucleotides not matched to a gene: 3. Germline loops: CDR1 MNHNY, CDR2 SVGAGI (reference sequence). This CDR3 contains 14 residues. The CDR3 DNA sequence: TGTGCCAGCAGTTCCGGGACTAGGTACAATGAGCAGTTCTTC. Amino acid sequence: CASSSGTRYNEQFF.

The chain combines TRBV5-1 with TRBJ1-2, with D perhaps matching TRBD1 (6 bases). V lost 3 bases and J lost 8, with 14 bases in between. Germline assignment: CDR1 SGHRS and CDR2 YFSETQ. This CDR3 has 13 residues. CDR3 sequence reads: CASSYRSGDGYTF. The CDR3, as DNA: TGCGCCAGCAGCTACCGGTCAGGGGACGGCTACACCTTC. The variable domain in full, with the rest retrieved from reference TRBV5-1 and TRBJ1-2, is KAGVTQTPRYLIKTRGQQVTLSCSPISGHRSVSWYQQTPGQGLQFLFEYFSETQRNKGNFPGRFSGRQFSNSRSEMNVSTLELGDSALYLCASSYRSGDGYTFGSGTRLTVV.